This T cell receptor beta chain was found in a study of regulatory T cells in long-lasting Graves disease. Time point in this sample: newly diagnosed GD, antithyroid drugs for less than 3 months. The TCR library was prepared using RNA isolated from PBMCs. In germline, CDR1 is MNHEY, CDR2 SVGEGT. This CDR3 region has 15 residues. Trimming at V came to 6 bases and at J to 5 bases, leaving 7 bases not matched to a gene. Points from the study as a whole: Investigators studied peripheral blood only, not thyroid tissue. There was favoring of TRBV28, TRBJ1-2 and TRBJ2-5 in persistent disease.

Points on this clonotype: Its antigen is not identified.

Through Arm-PCR of CDR3 regions and iRepertoire HTBI primers, TCR beta libraries were built. One entry per CDR3 protein results from TCRdb running MiXCR on the multiplex PCR reads. The top ten clones hold around 12% of a sample with hundreds of thousands of distinct CDR3 sequences, roughly a sixth of them seen once. These sequences were also reported in another study, on T cells in Graves' hyperthyroidism and ophthalmopathy. That study adds: The authors' 13 V-J model separated ophthalmopathy from stable hyperthyroidism.

Sample: peripheral blood mononuclear cells (PBMCs), taken at new diagnosis, from a patient treated with antithyroid drugs. This TCR was recovered from a man aged 18 to 29 with Graves disease. This rearrangement joins TRBV6-2 or TRBV6-3 to TRBJ2-7; 13 positions agree with TRBD2. The CDR3 nucleotides are TGTGCCAGCAGAGAGACAGGACTAGCGGGAGACGAGCAGTACTTC. Translated, it gives CASRETGLAGDEQYF.